The 8 T cell receptor beta chains reported below all come from one sample, sequenced in a study of glioma-infiltrating T cells. Amplification of TCR alpha and beta CDR3 regions from RNA used iRepertoire nested multiplex PCR. TCRdb recomputed calls from the multiplex PCR reads with MiXCR, one row per CDR3 protein. The table shows some 120,000 distinct CDR3 sequences, with 20% to 25% occurring only once. The material sequenced was glioma tissue, nonneoplastic brain tissue, or PBMCs (not recorded which). The source of these receptors is a human donor with low-grade glioma or glioblastoma, undergoing nonglioma brain surgery, or in good health (not recorded which).

This clonotype was counted a few times. J is TRBJ2-2 and V is TRBV12-3 or TRBV12-4; maybe TRBD1 (5 bases). The CDR3 loop spans 15 amino acids. Between the trimmed V and J ends, which lost 7 bases and 2 bases, there was a span of 14 bases. The CDR3 spells CASTPSTVNTGELFF. The CDR3 DNA sequence: TGTGCCAGCACCCCGTCGACAGTTAACACCGGGGAGCTGTTTTTT.

As regards this clonotype: Because the CDR3 is missing its conserved closing phenylalanine or tryptophan, this is likely a read error. The chain combines TRBV19 with TRBJ2-6; D possibly matches TRBD1 or TRBD2 (5 bases each). Trimming cost V 6 bases and J 4 bases, with 19 bases left between them. The length of the CDR3 is 17 residues. CDR1 and CDR2 from the germline V gene are LNHDA and SQIVND (reference sequence). The CDR3 loop is CASRMGNRGEGANVLTS. The CDR3 nucleotides are TGTGCCAGTAGGATGGGCAACCGAGGGGAGGGGGCCAACGTCCTGACTTCC.

The V call is TRBV6-4, the J call TRBJ2-3, with D perhaps TRBD2 (6 bases). Trimming left V 4 bases short and J 9 bases short, with 17 bases between. Germline V gene sequence: CDR1 MRHNA, CDR2 SNTAGT. This CDR3 contains 14 residues. The CDR3 nucleotides read TGTGCCAGCAGTGTGGGGGGAGGACGCACGACGCAGTATTTT. Its protein product is CASSVGGGRTTQYF.

The CDR3 DNA reads as TGCGCCAGCATCCCGTACAGGGGGCGATTCGAGACCCAGTACTTC. This gives the protein CASIPYRGRFETQYF. V usage is TRBV4-1 and J usage is TRBJ2-5; 9 bases agree with TRBD1. From germline, CDR1 is MGHRA and CDR2 YSYEKL. The V gene end was trimmed by 7 bases and the J gene end by 5 bases; junction bases not matched to a gene: 11. This CDR3 region has 15 residues.

The chain combines TRBV5-1 with TRBJ2-2; maybe TRBD1 (5 bases). CDR1 is SGHRS, CDR2 YFSETQ, per germline. The length of the CDR3 is 13 residues. V lost 7 bases, J lost 1 base, and 8 bases lay in between. The CDR3 region has the DNA TGCGCCAGCTCAACAGGGAACACCGGGGAGCTGTTTTTT. This codes for CASSTGNTGELFF.

V gene TRBV5-4 combines with J gene TRBJ2-1; no clear D gene. Trimming shortened V by 0 bases and J by 0 bases, and 7 bases separated the two germline ends. Germline V lookup: CDR1 SGHNT, CDR2 YYREEE (reference sequence). The CDR3 loop spans 15 amino acids. Here the CDR3 reads CASSLGYSSYNEQFF. The CDR3 coding sequence is TGTGCCAGCAGCTTGGGCTACAGCTCCTACAATGAGCAGTTCTTC.

This clonotype has a handful of counts. This chain joins TRBV12-5 and TRBJ2-5, with 9 bases aligning to TRBD2. Germline CDR1 and CDR2: LGHNT and FRNRAP. This CDR3 spans 15 amino acids. With V trimmed by 1 base and J by 5 bases, 5 bases remained unmatched. The CDR3 DNA sequence: TGTGCTAGTGGTTTGGGTAGCGGGAGCCTGGAGACCCAGTACTTC. This gives the protein CASGLGSGSLETQYF.

The chain combines TRBV18 with TRBJ2-7, with TRBD1 matching 7 bases. Trimming removed 4 bases from V and 2 bases from J; junction bases left unmatched: 8. The germline CDR1 and CDR2 sequences are KGHSH and LQKENI. This CDR3 region has 15 residues. Here the CDR3 reads CASSLSPTGTYEQYF. Here the CDR3 DNA reads TGTGCCAGCTCACTTTCTCCGACAGGGACCTACGAGCAGTACTTC.